This TCR beta chain comes out of a study of blood T cells in healthy people across ages. The authors drew around 9.3 milliliters of peripheral blood from each donor. This clonotype was seen more than once but under ten times. Its antigen is currently unknown. Broader study findings: Shifts in expanded clonotypes may have been confounded by donor CMV status, which was unknown. Long-lived and aged donors differed, with more naive CD4+ cells and higher diversity in the long-lived.

Through a sample-barcoded 5' primer and a J-beta primer mix, a second PCR was run for 7 to 11 cycles. A single record per CDR3 protein comes from TCRdb applying MiXCR to the 5' RACE reads. The data hold some 1.5 million distinct CDR3 sequences, with 28% observed a single time. The sample taken for sequencing was blood. The source is a woman younger than 45 in good health.

CDR3: CASSLRTTQGEKLFF. The CDR3 bases are TGTGCCAGCAGCCTAAGGACGACCCAGGGGGAAAAACTGTTTTTT. The chain has TRBV7-9 and TRBJ1-4; maybe TRBD1 (6 bases). Deletions cut 5 bases from V and 8 bases from J, with 18 bases between. The CDR3 is made up of 15 amino acids. Germline CDR1 is SEHNR and CDR2 is FQNEAQ (reference sequence).